This T cell receptor (beta chain) appears in the sequencing data of a study of T cells after yellow fever vaccination. General study results and limits: A large majority of primary-vaccination clones showed up again after the booster (approximately 95% CD4, 88% CD8). FACS-sorted repertoires could harbor abundant contaminating bulk-population clonotypes.

To note about this clonotype: The antigen is not known.

Template switching by 5'RACE produced TCR cDNA, adding a universal primer site and UMIs. TCRdb analysed the 5' RACE reads with MiXCR anew, one entry per CDR3 protein. The data show about 340,000 distinct CDR3 sequences, 3% to 4.5% seen once. Per germline, CDR1 KGHDR and CDR2 SFDVKD. Trimming removed 5 bases from V and 2 bases from J, with 14 bases in between. The CDR3 has 15 residues. The origin of this receptor is a man between 18 and 35 years old who received the YFV17D yellow fever vaccine. The starting material was PBMCs, obtained 5 days after the yellow fever booster vaccination. The chain is built from TRBV24-1 and TRBJ2-5; D remains unclear. CDR3 coding DNA: TGTGCCACCAGTGCCCTAGACGGCTTACAAGAGACCCAGTACTTC. Protein sequence: CATSALDGLQETQYF.